Below are 7 T cell receptor beta chains sequenced from a single sample in a study of blood T cell repertoires in COVID-19 (dated by TCRdb to the early 2020s). Libraries were made using the immunoSEQ multiplex PCR assay. Drawn from immuneACCESS, this table holds only the in-frame rearrangements with V and J called that TCRdb kept. Clones are partly lost; checked studies trace under half to an unresolved V gene and leave the rest unexplained. Counted in this sample were 70,000 to 75,000 clones; roughly 88% of them appeared once. The ten top clones hold under 6% of the sample. The sequencing input was peripheral blood. These TCRs come from a human donor in a cohort sampled during active COVID-19.

The chain is built from TRBV10-2 and TRBJ2-7; TRBD2 aligns across 8 bases. V was pared by 2 bases and J by 2 bases, with 5 bases of the junction left unmatched. The CDR3 totals 15 residues. CDR1 is WSHSY and CDR2 is SAAADI in the germline V gene. CDR3 region: CASSEPAGETYEQYF. The DNA of the CDR3 is TGCGCCAGCAGTGAGCCAGCGGGAGAGACCTACGAGCAGTACTTC.

The rearrangement links TRBV11-2 to TRBJ2-5; tentatively, D is TRBD1 (6 bases). Germline CDR1 and CDR2: SGHAT and FQNNGV. The CDR3 totals 15 residues. V lost 0 bases, J lost 4 bases, and 12 bases lay in between. The CDR3 loop is CASSLEAGVAETQYF. CDR3 DNA sequence: TGTGCCAGCAGCTTAGAGGCAGGGGTAGCAGAGACCCAGTACTTC.

The chain has TRBV9 and TRBJ1-4; no reliable D call. CDR3 size: 14 residues. Trimming left V 0 bases short and J 4 bases short, with 7 bases between. The germline gives CDR1 SGDLS, CDR2 YYNGEE. Here the CDR3 reads CASSVGQYNEKLFF. CDR3 in DNA: TGTGCCAGCAGCGTAGGGCAGTATAATGAAAAACTGTTTTTT.

V usage is TRBV4-3 and J usage is TRBJ2-1, with a weak D call TRBD2 (5 bases). Germline CDR1 and CDR2: LGHNA and YSLEER. There are 14 residues in the CDR3. Trimming removed 0 bases at V and 9 bases at J, with 12 bases between. The CDR3 loop reads CASSQDSSLGEQFF. CDR3 nucleotide sequence: TGCGCCAGCAGCCAAGATTCTAGCCTAGGTGAGCAGTTCTTC.

DNA of the CDR3: TGTGCCAGCAGCTCGACAGGGGTGAGGCCCCAGCATTTT. As protein: CASSSTGVRPQHF. The chain carries TRBV5-6 and TRBJ1-5, with 8 bases that match TRBD1. The CDR3 has 13 residues. Germline values: CDR1 SGHDT, CDR2 YYEEEE. V was pared by 3 bases and J by 9 bases, with 5 bases of the junction left unmatched.

The V and J genes are TRBV6-2 or TRBV6-3 and TRBJ2-6; D gene uncertain. V was shortened by 7 bases and J by 1 base, with 11 bases between the two germline ends. Germline V gene data show CDR1 as MNHEY and CDR2 as SVGEGT. The CDR3 covers 15 residues. The CDR3 bases are TGTGCCAGCACTAACTCCTTTTCTGGGGCCAACGTCCTGACTTTC. Protein product: CASTNSFSGANVLTF.

This clone has a single count. J is TRBJ1-5 and V is TRBV4-2; D gene unclear. Germline values: CDR1 LGHNA, CDR2 YNFKEQ. The CDR3 runs to 19 residues. The ends were cut back, 1 base at V and 0 bases at J, with 19 bases in the middle. DNA of the CDR3: TGTGCCAGCAGCCAAGGATACGGCGACATCTCTTATAGCAATCAGCCCCAGCATTTT. Protein: CASSQGYGDISYSNQPQHF.